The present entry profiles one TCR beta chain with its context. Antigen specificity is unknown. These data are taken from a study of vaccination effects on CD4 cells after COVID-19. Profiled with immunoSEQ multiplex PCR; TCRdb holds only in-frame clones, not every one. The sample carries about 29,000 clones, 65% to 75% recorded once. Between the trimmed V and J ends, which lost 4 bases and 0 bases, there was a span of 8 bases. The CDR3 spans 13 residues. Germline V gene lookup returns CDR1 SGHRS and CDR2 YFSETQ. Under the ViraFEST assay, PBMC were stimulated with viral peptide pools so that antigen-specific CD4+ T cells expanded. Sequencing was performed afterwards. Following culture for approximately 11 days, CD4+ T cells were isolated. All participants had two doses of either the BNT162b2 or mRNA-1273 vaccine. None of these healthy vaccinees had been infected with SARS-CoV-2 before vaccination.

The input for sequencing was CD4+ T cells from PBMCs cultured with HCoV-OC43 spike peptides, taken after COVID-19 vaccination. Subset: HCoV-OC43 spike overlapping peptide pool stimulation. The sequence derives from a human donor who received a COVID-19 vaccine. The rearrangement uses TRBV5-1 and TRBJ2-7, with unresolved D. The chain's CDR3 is CASSPGRSYEQYF. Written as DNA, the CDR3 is TGCGCCAGCAGCCCGGGCCGCTCCTACGAGCAGTACTTC.